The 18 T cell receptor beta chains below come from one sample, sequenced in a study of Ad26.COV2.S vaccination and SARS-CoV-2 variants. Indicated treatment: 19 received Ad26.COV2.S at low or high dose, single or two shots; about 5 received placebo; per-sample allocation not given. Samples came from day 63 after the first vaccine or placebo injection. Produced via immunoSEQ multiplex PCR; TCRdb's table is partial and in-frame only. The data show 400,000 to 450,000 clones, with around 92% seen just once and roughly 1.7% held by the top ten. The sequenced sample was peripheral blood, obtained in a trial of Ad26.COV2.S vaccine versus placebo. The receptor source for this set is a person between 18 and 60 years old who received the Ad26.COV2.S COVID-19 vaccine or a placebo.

CDR3 region: CASSGGVPNTGELFF. Written as DNA, the CDR3 is TGTGCCAGCAGTGGGGGGGTCCCGAACACCGGGGAGCTGTTTTTT. The J gene is TRBJ2-2, the V gene TRBV28, with 7 bases lining up with TRBD2. Germline CDR1 MDHEN, CDR2 SYDVKM. Germline trimming cut 5 bases from V and 0 bases from J; bases unmatched to any gene: 3. The CDR3 length is 15 residues.

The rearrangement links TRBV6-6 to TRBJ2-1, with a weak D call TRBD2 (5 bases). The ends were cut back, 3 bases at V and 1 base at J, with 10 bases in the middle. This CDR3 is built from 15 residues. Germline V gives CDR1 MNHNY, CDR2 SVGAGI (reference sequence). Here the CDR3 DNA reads TGTGCCAGCAGTTATGTGGGGAGTTCCTACAATGAGCAGTTCTTC. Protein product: CASSYVGSSYNEQFF.

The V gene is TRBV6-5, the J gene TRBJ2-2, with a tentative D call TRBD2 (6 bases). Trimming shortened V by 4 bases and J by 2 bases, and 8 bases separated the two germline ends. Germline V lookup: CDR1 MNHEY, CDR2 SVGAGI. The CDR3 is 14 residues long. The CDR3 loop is CASSWGVNTGELFF. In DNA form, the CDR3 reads TGTGCCAGCAGTTGGGGGGTAAACACCGGGGAGCTGTTTTTT.

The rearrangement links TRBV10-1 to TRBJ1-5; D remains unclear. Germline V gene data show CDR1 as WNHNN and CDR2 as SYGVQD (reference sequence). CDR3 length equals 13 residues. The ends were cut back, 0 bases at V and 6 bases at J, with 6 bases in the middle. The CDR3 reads CASSESIGQPQHF. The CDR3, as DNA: TGCGCCAGCAGTGAGTCTATCGGTCAGCCCCAGCATTTT.

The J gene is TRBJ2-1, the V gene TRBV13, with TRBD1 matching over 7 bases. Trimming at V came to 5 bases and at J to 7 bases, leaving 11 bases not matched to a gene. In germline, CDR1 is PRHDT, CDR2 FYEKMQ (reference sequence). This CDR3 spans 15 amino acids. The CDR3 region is CASSKDPGQQNEQFF. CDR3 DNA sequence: TGTGCCAGCAGCAAAGACCCGGGACAGCAAAATGAGCAGTTCTTC.

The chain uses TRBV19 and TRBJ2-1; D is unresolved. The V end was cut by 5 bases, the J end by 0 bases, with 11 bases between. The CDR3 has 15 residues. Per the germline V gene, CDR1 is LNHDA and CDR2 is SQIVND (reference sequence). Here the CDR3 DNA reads TGTGCCAGTAGTTTACCAGGTTCCTCCTACAATGAGCAGTTCTTC. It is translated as CASSLPGSSYNEQFF.

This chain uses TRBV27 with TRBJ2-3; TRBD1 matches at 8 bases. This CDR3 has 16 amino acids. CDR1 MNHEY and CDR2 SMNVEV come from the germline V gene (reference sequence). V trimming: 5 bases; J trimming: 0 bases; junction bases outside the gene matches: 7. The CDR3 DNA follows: TGTGCCAGCAGTATACTGGGACAGGAAAGCACAGATACGCAGTATTTT. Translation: CASSILGQESTDTQYF.

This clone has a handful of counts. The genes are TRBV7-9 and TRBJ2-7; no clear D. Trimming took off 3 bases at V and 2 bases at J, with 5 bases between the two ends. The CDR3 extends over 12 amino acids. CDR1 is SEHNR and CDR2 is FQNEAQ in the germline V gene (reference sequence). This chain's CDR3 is CASSFFTYEQYF. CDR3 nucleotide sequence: TGTGCCAGCAGCTTTTTTACCTACGAGCAGTACTTC.

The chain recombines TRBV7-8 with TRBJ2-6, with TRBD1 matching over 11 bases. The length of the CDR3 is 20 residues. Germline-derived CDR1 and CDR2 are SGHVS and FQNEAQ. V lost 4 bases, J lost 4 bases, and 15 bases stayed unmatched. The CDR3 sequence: CASSSLNGQGAFWGANVLTF. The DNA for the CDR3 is TGTGCCAGCAGCTCCCTGAACGGACAGGGGGCGTTTTGGGGGGCCAACGTCCTGACTTTC.

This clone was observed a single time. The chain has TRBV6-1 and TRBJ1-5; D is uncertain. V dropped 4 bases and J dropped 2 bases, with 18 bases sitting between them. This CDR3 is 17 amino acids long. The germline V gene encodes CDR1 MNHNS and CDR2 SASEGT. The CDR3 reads CASSVGDGLRGNQPQHF. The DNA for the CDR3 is TGTGCCAGCAGTGTGGGAGACGGTCTCCGGGGCAATCAGCCCCAGCATTTT.

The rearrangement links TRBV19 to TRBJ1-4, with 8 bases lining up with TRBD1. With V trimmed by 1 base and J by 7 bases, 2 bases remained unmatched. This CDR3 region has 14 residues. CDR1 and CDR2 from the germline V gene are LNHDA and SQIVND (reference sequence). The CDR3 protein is CASSIGQGREKLFF. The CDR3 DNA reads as TGTGCCAGTAGTATAGGACAGGGGCGTGAAAAACTGTTTTTT.

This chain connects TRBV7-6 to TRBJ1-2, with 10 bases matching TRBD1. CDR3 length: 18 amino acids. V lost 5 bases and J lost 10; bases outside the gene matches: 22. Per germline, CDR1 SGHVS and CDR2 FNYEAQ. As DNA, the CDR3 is TGTGCCAGCAGCACGTTTAGCGGACAGGGGGACGCATGGCGTCACTACACCTTC. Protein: CASSTFSGQGDAWRHYTF.

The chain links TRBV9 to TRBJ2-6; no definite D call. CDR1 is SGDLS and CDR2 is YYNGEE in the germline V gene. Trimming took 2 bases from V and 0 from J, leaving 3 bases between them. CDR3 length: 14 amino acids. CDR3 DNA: TGTGCCAGCAGCGTCTCCTCTGGGGCCAACGTCCTGACTTTC. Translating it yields CASSVSSGANVLTF. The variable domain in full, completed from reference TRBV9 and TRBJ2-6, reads DSGVTQTPKHLITATGQRVTLRCSPRSGDLSVYWYQQSLDQGLQFLIQYYNGEERAKGNILERFSAQQFPDLHSELNLSSLELGDSALYFCASSVSSGANVLTFGAGSRLTVL.

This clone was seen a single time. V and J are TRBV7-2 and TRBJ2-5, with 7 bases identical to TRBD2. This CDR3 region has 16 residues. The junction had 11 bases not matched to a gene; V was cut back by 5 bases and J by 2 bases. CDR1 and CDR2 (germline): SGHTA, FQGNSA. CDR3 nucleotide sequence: TGTGCCAGCAGCGCAAGCCAGGGAGGGGAGCAAGAGACCCAGTACTTC. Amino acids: CASSASQGGEQETQYF.

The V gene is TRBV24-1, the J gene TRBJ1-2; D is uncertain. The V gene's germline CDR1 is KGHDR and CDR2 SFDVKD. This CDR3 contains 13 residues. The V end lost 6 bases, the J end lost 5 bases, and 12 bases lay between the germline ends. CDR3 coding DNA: TGTGCCACCAGTAAGAGAACGGGGTATGGCTACACCTTC. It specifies CATSKRTGYGYTF.

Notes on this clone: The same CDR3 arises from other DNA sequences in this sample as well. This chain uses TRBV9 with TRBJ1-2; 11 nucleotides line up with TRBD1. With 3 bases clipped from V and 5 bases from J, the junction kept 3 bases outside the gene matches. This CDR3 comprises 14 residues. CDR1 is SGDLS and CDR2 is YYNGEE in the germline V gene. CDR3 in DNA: TGTGCCAGCAGCGCCGGACAGGGGGCTTATGGCTACACCTTC. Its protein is CASSAGQGAYGYTF.

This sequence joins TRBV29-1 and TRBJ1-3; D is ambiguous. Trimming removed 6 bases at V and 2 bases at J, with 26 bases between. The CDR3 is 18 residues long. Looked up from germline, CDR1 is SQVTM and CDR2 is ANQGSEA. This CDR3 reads CSVPTPSTRRYAGNTIYF. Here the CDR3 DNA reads TGCAGCGTCCCCACCCCTAGTACCAGAAGGTATGCTGGAAACACCATATATTTT.

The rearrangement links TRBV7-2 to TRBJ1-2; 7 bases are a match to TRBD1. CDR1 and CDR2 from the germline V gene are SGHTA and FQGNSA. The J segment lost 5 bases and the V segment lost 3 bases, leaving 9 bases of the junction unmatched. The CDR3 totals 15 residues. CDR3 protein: CASSFRTGVIYGYTF. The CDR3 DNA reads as TGTGCCAGCAGCTTCCGAACAGGGGTCATATATGGCTACACCTTC. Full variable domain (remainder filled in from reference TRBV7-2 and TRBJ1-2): GAGVSQSPSNKVTEKGKDVELRCDPISGHTALYWYRQSLGQGLEFLIYFQGNSAPDKSGLPSDRFSAERTGGSVSTLTIQRTQQEDSAVYLCASSFRTGVIYGYTFGSGTRLTVV.